The source of this TCR beta chain is a study of PD-1 blockade in classical Hodgkin lymphoma. Whole-study context: Patients were dosed intravenously with nivolumab at 3 mg/kg every 2 weeks. Study results and limitations: It was CD4+ TCR diversity, not CD8+, that rose significantly by C4D1. The authors have not defined what causes the repertoire differences, possibly disease activity or prior therapy.

The V end lost 0 bases, the J end lost 7 bases, and 25 bases lay between the germline ends. This CDR3 is 19 amino acids long. The V gene's germline CDR1 is LNHNV and CDR2 YYDKDF (reference sequence). Assay used: immunoSEQ multiplex PCR; TCRdb lists only in-frame clones, some missing. The repertoire holds around 37,000 clones, with around 90% as singletons. A note on this clone: What it recognizes is unknown.

The time point was: cycle 4 day 1 (C4D1), after five to seven weeks of nivolumab. The patients all showed relapse after autologous stem cell transplantation, while their brentuximab vedotin exposure varied. Thawed PBMCs underwent magnetic negative selection to yield purified CD4+ T cells. This clonotype originated in a human donor with classical Hodgkin lymphoma. V gene TRBV15 combines with J gene TRBJ2-1; unclear D gene. Sequences were derived from CD4+ T cells from blood, sampled before the fourth cycle of nivolumab. Here the CDR3 DNA reads TGTGCCACCAGCAGAGATGATTTTGCGGCTAACCTCCTAGGGAATGAGCAGTTCTTC. This codes for CATSRDDFAANLLGNEQFF.